Sequencing of this T cell receptor beta chain was carried out in a study of low-dose radiotherapy and immunotherapy resistance in tumors. Study-level information: On an every-two-weeks schedule, patients received intravenous nivolumab 240 mg, along with ipilimumab 1 mg/kg every six weeks.

The CDR3 sequence is 13 residues long. The V and J ends lost 7 bases and 7 bases respectively, with 14 bases between them. Germline V CDR1 and CDR2: SGHRS, YFSETQ. As for time point: before trial treatment. Donors, who were enrolled in a single-arm phase I dose-escalation trial, received nivolumab, ipilimumab, aspirin, low-dose cyclophosphamide and low-dose radiotherapy. Eligibility criteria specified advanced solid malignancies devoid of tumor-infiltrating lymphocytes. In its sample, this clonotype was seen many times. Alpha and beta chains were covered, as first-strand cDNA relied on TRAV- and TRBV-specific primers. TCRs were amplified for 15 to 20 PCR cycles with a constant-region primer and V-primer adapter. TCRdb reanalysed the reads using MiXCR and keeps one entry per CDR3 protein. This sample has tens of thousands of distinct CDR3 sequences; 18% occur once, and the top ten carry 2.5% to 3.5%.

This TCR was recovered from a male donor with prostate cancer. The starting material was PBMCs, obtained before treatment. The chain combines TRBV5-1 with TRBJ2-2; D gene unclear. The CDR3 protein is CASGSSRNGELFF. CDR3 coding DNA: TGCGCCAGCGGGTCATCTAGAAACGGGGAGCTGTTTTTT.